One and the same sample provided the 18 T cell receptor beta chains below, sequenced in a study of identifying expanded T cells in peripheral blood. Sequenced by immunoSEQ multiplex PCR; TCRdb stores in-frame clones only, minus some. The sample yields approximately 100,000 clones, 88% seen once. The sample taken for sequencing was blood. These receptors were collected from a person aged 18 to 69 in good health.

The rearrangement links TRBV19 to TRBJ1-5; D is perhaps TRBD1 (5 bases). This CDR3 spans 17 amino acids. Looked up from germline, CDR1 is LNHDA and CDR2 is SQIVND (reference sequence). The CDR3 loop reads CALIAGDSNYSNQPQHF. The DNA for the CDR3 is TGTGCACTGATTGCCGGAGACAGCAATTATAGCAATCAGCCCCAGCATTTT.

CDR3 loop: CASSQDGGGSGNTIYF. The CDR3 nucleotides read TGCGCCAGCAGCCAAGATGGAGGGGGAAGCGGAAACACCATATATTTT. The V gene is TRBV4-1, the J gene TRBJ1-3; TRBD1 might be the D (6 bases). CDR3 length: 16 residues. The V gene lost 0 bases and the J gene lost 4 bases, with 13 bases spanning the gap. Germline CDR1 and CDR2: MGHRA and YSYEKL.

The CDR3 spells CASSEGEGAHEQYF. CDR3 in DNA: TGTGCCAGCAGTGAAGGGGAGGGGGCTCACGAGCAGTACTTC. The chain employs TRBV6-1 and TRBJ2-7; D may correspond to TRBD1 or TRBD2 (7 bases each). CDR3 size: 14 residues. CDR1 and CDR2 from the germline V gene are MNHNS and SASEGT. Trimming shortened V by 1 base and J by 5 bases, and 12 bases separated the two germline ends.

The rearrangement links TRBV28 to TRBJ1-5; the D gene is possibly TRBD1 (6 bases). Per germline, CDR1 MDHEN and CDR2 SYDVKM. V was pared by 7 bases and J by 4 bases, with 23 bases between. The CDR3 is 17 residues long. CDR3 residues: CASTPGPGQIGNQPQHF. Here the CDR3 DNA reads TGTGCCAGCACCCCTGGCCCGGGACAAATTGGTAATCAGCCCCAGCATTTT.

CDR3 DNA: TGTGCCAGCAGTTTCGAAGGACGGGTCTCTGGGGCCAACGTCCTGACTTTC. It encodes CASSFEGRVSGANVLTF. This sequence joins TRBV28 and TRBJ2-6; D gene ambiguous. This CDR3 has 17 residues. CDR1 is MDHEN, CDR2 SYDVKM, per germline. Trimming removed 3 bases at V and 0 bases at J, with 12 bases between.

V is TRBV14 and J is TRBJ2-7, with D maybe TRBD1 (6 bases). The V and J ends lost 4 bases and 3 bases respectively, with 16 bases between them. CDR1 and CDR2 from the germline V gene are SGHDN and FVKESK. The CDR3 has 15 amino acids. CDR3 coding DNA: TGTGCCAGCAGCCTCAGGGGTAGCGTGCTCTACGAGCAGTACTTC. Amino acid sequence: CASSLRGSVLYEQYF. Filled out from reference TRBV14 and TRBJ2-7, the complete variable domain reads EAGVTQFPSHSVIEKGQTVTLRCDPISGHDNLYWYRRVMGKEIKFLLHFVKESKQDESGMPNNRFLAERTGGTYSTLKVQPAELEDSGVYFCASSLRGSVLYEQYFGPGTRLTVT.

The V call is TRBV2, the J call TRBJ1-3; 7 bases align to TRBD1. Germline assignment: CDR1 SNHLY and CDR2 FYNNEI. V lost 5 bases to trimming and J lost 1 base; unmatched junction nucleotides: 8. The CDR3 extends over 16 amino acids. Written as DNA, the CDR3 is TGTGCCAGCAGTATTGACAGGGATCGATCTGGAAACACCATATATTTT. This gives the protein CASSIDRDRSGNTIYF.

The V call is TRBV30, the J call TRBJ2-5; 8 bases fit TRBD2. This CDR3 comprises 14 residues. Germline CDR1 is GTSNPN and CDR2 is SVGIG (reference sequence). J was trimmed by 5 bases and V by 5 bases; bases with no gene match: 10. The CDR3 sequence is CAWGGAGDMETQYF. The CDR3 bases are TGTGCCTGGGGAGGAGCGGGAGACATGGAGACCCAGTACTTC.

This chain uses TRBV5-1 with TRBJ1-1, with D perhaps matching TRBD1 (5 bases). Germline assignment: CDR1 SGHRS and CDR2 YFSETQ. V was pared by 4 bases and J by 1 base, with 8 bases between. This CDR3 is built from 13 residues. CDR3 DNA: TGCGCCAGCAGCCGGGACGGGAACACTGAAGCTTTCTTT. It codes for CASSRDGNTEAFF.

The chain joins TRBV25-1 to TRBJ2-3; TRBD2 might be the D (6 bases). V was clipped by 11 bases and J by 1 base, with 16 bases between them. The germline CDR1 and CDR2 sequences are MGHDK and SYGVNS. CDR3 size: 14 residues. The CDR3, as DNA: TGTGCCGGAGGAGGGTTTTATCGCACAGATACGCAGTATTTT. Translated, it gives CAGGGFYRTDTQYF.

The rearrangement joins TRBV7-2 to TRBJ2-7; tentative D call: TRBD2 (5 bases). Looked up from germline, CDR1 is SGHTA and CDR2 is FQGNSA. Trimming pared 5 bases from V and 4 bases from J, leaving 15 bases between. This CDR3 is 14 amino acids long. CDR3 sequence reads: CASSRAYEGYEQYF. CDR3 bases: TGTGCCAGCAGCCGGGCTTATGAGGGTTACGAGCAGTACTTC.

The J gene is TRBJ2-2, the V gene TRBV6-6; no reliable D call. The germline V and J ends were trimmed by 8 bases and 3 bases, with 13 bases remaining between them. The germline V gene has CDR1 MNHNY and CDR2 SVGAGI (reference sequence). This CDR3 spans 14 amino acids. CDR3 nucleotides: TGTGCCAGCCAGACGGACGGCTACACCGGGGAGCTGTTTTTT. It translates to CASQTDGYTGELFF.

As regards this clone: Other DNA sequences of this sample code for an identical CDR3. The V call is TRBV5-1, the J call TRBJ1-5; 8 bases match TRBD1. V was clipped by 4 bases and J by 5 bases; unmatched bases: 5. Germline V gene data show CDR1 as SGHRS and CDR2 as YFSETQ. The CDR3 runs to 14 residues. The CDR3 DNA is TGCGCCAGCAGCCCCGGGACAGGAGATCAGCCCCAGCATTTT. Protein sequence: CASSPGTGDQPQHF.

The rearrangement uses TRBV6-1 and TRBJ2-1, with D perhaps matching TRBD1 or TRBD2 (7 bases each). This CDR3 region has 16 residues. CDR1 is MNHNS, CDR2 SASEGT, per germline. The ends were cut back, 2 bases at V and 6 bases at J, with 17 bases in the middle. This CDR3 is CASSEWEGAGGNEQFF. The CDR3, as DNA: TGTGCCAGCAGTGAATGGGAGGGGGCCGGCGGCAATGAGCAGTTCTTC.

The J gene is TRBJ2-7, the V gene TRBV6-1, with D possibly being TRBD1 or TRBD2 (5 bases each). The CDR3 covers 13 residues. Germline lookup yields CDR1 MNHNS and CDR2 SASEGT. The germline V and J ends were trimmed by 6 bases and 2 bases, with 11 bases remaining between them. Here the CDR3 reads CASRRDGTYEQYF. Here the CDR3 DNA reads TGTGCCAGCAGAAGGGACGGAACCTACGAGCAGTACTTC.

The chain couples TRBV4-3 to TRBJ2-3; D possibly uses TRBD1 or TRBD2 (5 bases each). The CDR3 sequence is 17 residues long. V lost 2 bases and J lost 1, with 16 bases in between. CDR1 LGHNA and CDR2 YSLEER come from the germline V gene. The CDR3 here is CASSQNTGGDGTDTQYF. DNA for the CDR3: TGCGCCAGCAGCCAAAATACCGGTGGGGACGGCACAGATACGCAGTATTTT.

As DNA, the CDR3 is TGTGCCAGTACCCCCATAGGCTCTGGGGCCAACGTCCTGACTTTC. Protein sequence: CASTPIGSGANVLTF. The rearrangement uses TRBV19 and TRBJ2-6; D remains ambiguous. V lost 7 bases and J 0 bases, leaving 10 bases between the germline ends. Germline CDR1 and CDR2: LNHDA and SQIVND (reference sequence). CDR3 length: 15 residues. The full variable domain, completed using reference TRBV19 and TRBJ2-6, is DGGITQSPKYLFRKEGQNVTLSCEQNLNHDAMYWYRQDPGQGLRLIYYSQIVNDFQKGDIAEGYSVSREKKESFPLTVTSAQKNPTAFYLCASTPIGSGANVLTFGAGSRLTVL.

The chain uses TRBV7-8 and TRBJ2-3, with D possibly TRBD2 on 6 matching bases. Between the trimmed V and J ends, which lost 1 base and 6 bases, there was a span of 32 bases. This CDR3 comprises 21 residues. CDR1 SGHVS and CDR2 FQNEAQ come from the germline V gene. As DNA, the CDR3 is TGTGCCAGCAGCTTAGAATCCATAGTGGGCGGGGCCAGTTGGTCTGCGGATACGCAGTATTTT. This codes for CASSLESIVGGASWSADTQYF. The full variable domain, completed using reference TRBV7-8 and TRBJ2-3, is GAGVSQSPRYKVAKRGQDVALRCDPISGHVSLFWYQQALGQGPEFLTYFQNEAQLDKSGLPSDRFFAERPEGSVSTLKIQRTQQEDSAVYLCASSLESIVGGASWSADTQYFGPGTRLTVL.